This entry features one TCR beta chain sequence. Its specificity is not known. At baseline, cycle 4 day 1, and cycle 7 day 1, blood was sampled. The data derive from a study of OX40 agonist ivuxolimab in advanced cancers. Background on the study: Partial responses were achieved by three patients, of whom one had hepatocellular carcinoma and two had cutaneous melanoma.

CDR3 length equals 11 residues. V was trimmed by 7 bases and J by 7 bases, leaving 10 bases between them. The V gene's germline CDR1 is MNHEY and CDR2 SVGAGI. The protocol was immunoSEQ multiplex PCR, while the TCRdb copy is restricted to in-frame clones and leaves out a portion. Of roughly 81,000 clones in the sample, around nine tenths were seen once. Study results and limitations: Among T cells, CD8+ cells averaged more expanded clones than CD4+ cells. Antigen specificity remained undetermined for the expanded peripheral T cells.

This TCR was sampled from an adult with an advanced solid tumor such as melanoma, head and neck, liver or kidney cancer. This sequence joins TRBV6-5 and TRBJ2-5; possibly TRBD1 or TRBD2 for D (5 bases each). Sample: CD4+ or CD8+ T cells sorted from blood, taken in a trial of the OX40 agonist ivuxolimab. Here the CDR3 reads CASMRGWTQYF. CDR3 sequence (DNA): TGTGCCAGCATGAGGGGTTGGACCCAGTACTTC.